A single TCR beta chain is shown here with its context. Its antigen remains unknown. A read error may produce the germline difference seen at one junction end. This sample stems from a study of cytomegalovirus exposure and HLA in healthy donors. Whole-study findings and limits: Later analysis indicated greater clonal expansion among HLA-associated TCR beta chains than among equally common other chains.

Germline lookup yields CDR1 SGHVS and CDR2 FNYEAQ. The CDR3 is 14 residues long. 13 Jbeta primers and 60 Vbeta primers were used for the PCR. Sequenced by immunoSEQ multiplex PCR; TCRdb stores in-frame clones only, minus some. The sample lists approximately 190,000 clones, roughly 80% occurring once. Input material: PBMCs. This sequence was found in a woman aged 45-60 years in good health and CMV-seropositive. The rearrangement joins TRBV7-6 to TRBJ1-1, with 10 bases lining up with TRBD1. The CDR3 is CASSPLGADRGLLF. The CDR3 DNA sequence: TGTGCCAGCAGCCCCCTCGGGGCCGACAGGGGGCTACTCTTT.